The source of this T cell receptor (beta chain) is a study of response to subunit inactivated influenza vaccine. TCRdb reprocessed the RT-PCR reads via MiXCR and lists one record per CDR3 protein. The sample contains under 800,000 distinct CDR3 sequences, 11% to 15% of which appear only once. The CDR3 runs 15 residues. Germline V gives CDR1 LGHNA, CDR2 YSLEER. V trimming: 1 base; J trimming: 7 bases; junction bases outside the gene matches: 7. General study results and limits: Few new T cells, the authors suggested, are recruited by each seasonal influenza vaccination.

This clonotype was counted only a few times. Its matching antigen is unknown. The clonotype originates from a man aged 50 or older who received an inactivated influenza vaccine. The chain has TRBV4-3 and TRBJ2-1, with 7 bases identical to TRBD2. Sequencing used PBMCs from blood, obtained approximately 15 days before vaccination. The CDR3 region is CASSQAYGRSNEQFF. The CDR3 DNA reads as TGCGCCAGCAGCCAAGCCTACGGGAGGAGTAATGAGCAGTTCTTC.